These 21 T cell receptor beta chains were sequenced from one sample in a study of blood T cell repertoires in COVID-19. The method was immunoSEQ multiplex PCR; TCRdb's version includes in-frame clones alone and lacks a portion of them. Of 250,000 to 300,000 clones in the sample, roughly 90% were seen once. Sequenced sample: peripheral blood. Source of these receptors: a woman in her fifties or sixties with acute or convalescent COVID-19.

V and J are TRBV7-2 and TRBJ2-7; weak D call: TRBD1 (6 bases). CDR3 length equals 15 residues. Germline lookup yields CDR1 SGHTA and CDR2 FQGNSA. The V end lost 3 bases, the J end lost 0 bases, and 12 bases lay between the germline ends. The CDR3 coding sequence is TGTGCCAGCAGCTTTACCCAGGGGCCCTCCTACGAGCAGTACTTC. Amino acid sequence: CASSFTQGPSYEQYF.

This rearrangement joins TRBV18 to TRBJ1-4; 9 nucleotides align to TRBD1. The ends lost 4 bases at V and 6 bases at J; junction bases unmatched: 15. The V gene's germline CDR1 is KGHSH and CDR2 LQKENI. The CDR3 is 18 amino acids. For the CDR3, the DNA is TGTGCCAGCTCACTCGAAGCGCTCCTCTGGACAGGGGATGAAAAACTGTTTTTT. Translation: CASSLEALLWTGDEKLFF.

This clone was counted a single time. The chain uses TRBV29-1 and TRBJ2-7, with a possible D match to TRBD2 (5 bases). The CDR3 length is 19 residues. Between the trimmed V and J ends, which lost 0 bases and 0 bases, there was a span of 24 bases. Germline values: CDR1 SQVTM, CDR2 ANQGSEA. CDR3 coding DNA: TGCAGCGTTGAAGAAGAATCGGGGTTAAATATTTGGGGCTCCTACGAGCAGTACTTC. Translated: CSVEEESGLNIWGSYEQYF.

This chain's CDR3 is CASSYSKLNEQFF. CDR3 DNA sequence: TGTGCCAGCAGTTACTCGAAGCTCAATGAGCAGTTCTTC. The chain joins TRBV6-5 to TRBJ2-1; no definite D call. Trimming took 0 bases from V and 6 from J, leaving 6 bases between them. Germline V gene lookup returns CDR1 MNHEY and CDR2 SVGAGI. The CDR3 extends over 13 amino acids.

CDR3 sequence: CASSPQTIRNTEAFF. CDR3 nucleotide sequence: TGTGCCAGCTCACCTCAAACCATCAGGAACACTGAAGCTTTCTTT. The chain links TRBV18 to TRBJ1-1; D is ambiguous. The CDR3 loop spans 15 amino acids. CDR1 is KGHSH, CDR2 LQKENI, per germline. Trimming left V 3 bases short and J 1 base short, with 12 bases between. Combining the CDR3 with reference TRBV18 and TRBJ1-1 gives the whole variable domain NAGVMQNPRHLVRRRGQEARLRCSPMKGHSHVYWYRQLPEEGLKFMVYLQKENIIDESGMPKERFSAEFPKEGPSILRIQQVVRGDSAAYFCASSPQTIRNTEAFFGQGTRLTVV.

The chain uses TRBV28 and TRBJ1-1; maybe TRBD1 (6 bases). Germline CDR1 reads MDHEN; CDR2 reads SYDVKM. Trimming left V 3 bases short and J 4 bases short, with 12 bases between. The CDR3 contains 14 residues. As DNA, the CDR3 is TGTGCCAGCAGTTTCGGGGGGCCGAGCACTGAAGCTTTCTTT. Translation: CASSFGGPSTEAFF.

This sequence joins TRBV19 and TRBJ1-2, with TRBD1 identical over 8 bases. The CDR3 loop spans 14 amino acids. J was trimmed by 2 bases and V by 6 bases; bases with no gene match: 5. From germline, CDR1 is LNHDA and CDR2 SQIVND (reference sequence). The CDR3 DNA follows: TGTGCCAGTAGGTCGACAGGGGCAAACTATGGCTACACCTTC. Translation gives CASRSTGANYGYTF.

The rearrangement uses TRBV5-6 and TRBJ1-3; no definite D call. Germline V gene data show CDR1 as SGHDT and CDR2 as YYEEEE. V was trimmed by 7 bases and J by 0 bases, leaving 20 bases between them. The CDR3 sequence is 17 residues long. The CDR3 sequence: CASSGSLFTYSGNTIYF. DNA of the CDR3: TGTGCCAGCTCTGGGAGCCTCTTTACCTACTCTGGAAACACCATATATTTT.

This sequence joins TRBV19 and TRBJ1-5; 7 bases line up with TRBD1. CDR1 LNHDA and CDR2 SQIVND come from the germline V gene (reference sequence). Trimming cost V 0 bases and J 6 bases; bases outside gene matches: 2. The CDR3 is 14 amino acids. The CDR3 is CASSIDQGGQPQHF. The CDR3 nucleotides read TGTGCCAGTAGTATAGATCAGGGGGGTCAGCCCCAGCATTTT.

The chain combines TRBV6-2 or TRBV6-3 with TRBJ2-7, with D maybe TRBD2 (6 bases). The CDR3 is 17 residues long. The ends were cut back, 5 bases at V and 2 bases at J, with 22 bases in the middle. Per germline, CDR1 MNHEY and CDR2 SVGEGT. The CDR3, as DNA: TGTGCCAGCAGTCCCGTATCGACGGGGGTGAACCCCTACGAGCAGTACTTC. Translation: CASSPVSTGVNPYEQYF.

The V and J genes are TRBV28 and TRBJ1-2; D remains unclear. Germline V gene data show CDR1 as MDHEN and CDR2 as SYDVKM. CDR3 size: 14 residues. Trimming took off 4 bases at V and 4 bases at J, with 13 bases between the two ends. The CDR3 DNA sequence: TGTGCCAGCAGTTCCTCCGGCGGAGGCTATGGCTACACCTTC. Its protein is CASSSSGGGYGYTF.

V usage is TRBV9 and J usage is TRBJ2-1, with 8 bases identical to TRBD2. The CDR3 totals 20 residues. V shed 0 bases and J 4 bases; nucleotides not matched to a gene: 18. CDR1 is SGDLS and CDR2 is YYNGEE in the germline V gene. The CDR3 coding sequence is TGTGCCAGCAGCGTAGCCCCCCGTCTAGCGGGTCAGCCGAGGTACAATGAGCAGTTCTTC. This codes for CASSVAPRLAGQPRYNEQFF.

This chain connects TRBV6-1 to TRBJ2-3; 8 nucleotides match TRBD1. The V gene's germline CDR1 is MNHNS and CDR2 SASEGT. V shed 4 bases, J shed 6 bases, and the junction held 12 bases outside the gene matches. This CDR3 region has 16 residues. CDR3 nucleotide sequence: TGTGCCAGCAGTGCCAGGCAGGGGGCTCACACGGATACGCAGTATTTT. It is translated as CASSARQGAHTDTQYF.

CDR3 region: CASTWGLAGSSYNEQFF. The DNA for the CDR3 is TGTGCCAGCACCTGGGGACTAGCGGGGAGCTCCTACAATGAGCAGTTCTTC. V gene TRBV7-9 combines with J gene TRBJ2-1; 13 bases line up with TRBD2. CDR1 is SEHNR and CDR2 is FQNEAQ in the germline V gene (reference sequence). V trimming: 7 bases; J trimming: 0 bases; junction bases outside the gene matches: 6. The CDR3 spans 17 residues.

The chain couples TRBV5-1 to TRBJ2-1, with a weak D call TRBD2 (7 bases). V shed 0 bases and J shed 6 bases, with 19 bases lying between them. CDR1 and CDR2 from the germline V gene are SGHRS and YFSETQ. This CDR3 contains 17 residues. The CDR3 reads CASSLVGGAGAFNEQFF. As DNA, the CDR3 is TGCGCCAGCAGCTTGGTTGGTGGCGCGGGGGCCTTCAATGAGCAGTTCTTC.

The CDR3 coding sequence is TGTGCCAGCAGCCAAGATGAGGACAGGGGGCCAGGGGAGACCCAGTACTTC. Encoded protein: CASSQDEDRGPGETQYF. The chain uses TRBV3-1 (or the pseudogene TRBV3-2) and TRBJ2-5, with TRBD1 matching over 11 bases. CDR1 LGHDT and CDR2 YNNKEL come from the germline V gene (reference sequence). The CDR3 totals 17 residues. V lost 0 bases to trimming and J lost 5 bases; unmatched junction nucleotides: 8.

The rearrangement joins TRBV4-1 to TRBJ2-4; D is possibly TRBD2 (5 bases). The CDR3 totals 18 residues. V lost 1 base and J lost 2, with 18 bases in between. Germline values: CDR1 MGHRA, CDR2 YSYEKL. CDR3 sequence (DNA): TGCGCCAGCAGCCAAGGACTACTCCTTTCGAGTCCCAAAAACATTCAGTACTTC. Translating it yields CASSQGLLLSSPKNIQYF.

This clone has just a few counts. This chain uses TRBV2 with TRBJ2-2, with D hard to call. Trimming took off 3 bases at V and 1 base at J, with 6 bases between the two ends. Germline CDR1 SNHLY, CDR2 FYNNEI. The CDR3 extends over 14 amino acids. The CDR3 region is CASSDWQNTGELFF. The CDR3 DNA reads as TGTGCCAGCAGTGATTGGCAGAACACCGGGGAGCTGTTTTTT.

The chain joins TRBV3-1 (or the pseudogene TRBV3-2) to TRBJ1-1, with D hard to call. The length of the CDR3 is 14 residues. Per the germline V gene, CDR1 is LGHDT and CDR2 is YNNKEL (reference sequence). The V and J ends lost 4 bases and 4 bases respectively, with 13 bases between them. CDR3 loop: CASSPMTEGTEAFF. The CDR3 DNA is TGTGCCAGCAGCCCTATGACCGAGGGCACTGAAGCTTTCTTT.

The chain links TRBV5-1 to TRBJ2-2; no firm D call. The CDR3 is 14 amino acids. Germline values: CDR1 SGHRS, CDR2 YFSETQ. Trimming stripped 0 bases from V and 4 bases from J, with 7 bases between. The CDR3, as DNA: TGCGCCAGCAGCTTGGCATTGCGCACCGGGGAGCTGTTTTTT. This sequence encodes CASSLALRTGELFF.

J is TRBJ1-5 and V is TRBV3-1 (or the pseudogene TRBV3-2); D is undetermined. Per the germline V gene, CDR1 is LGHDT and CDR2 is YNNKEL (reference sequence). This CDR3 is built from 14 residues. V was pared by 4 bases and J by 5 bases, with 12 bases between. Written as DNA, the CDR3 is TGTGCCAGCAGCCCCTCAGGCGGGCATCAGCCCCAGCATTTT. It codes for CASSPSGGHQPQHF.